Presented here are 4 T cell receptor beta chains from one specimen sequenced in a study of beta chain features in type 1 diabetes. The isolated RNA, all of it, was reverse transcribed, so expressed TCRB transcripts were what got sequenced. Clones were sequenced by immunoSEQ multiplex PCR, and TCRdb holds only the in-frame ones, with some missing. Found here are roughly 120,000 clones, around 40% of them singletons; the top ten hold approximately 0.065%. The sample consisted of stem cell memory CD4+ T cells from blood. The origin of the receptors is a woman aged 18 to 35 in good health.

This rearrangement joins TRBV5-1 to TRBJ2-7; D perhaps matches TRBD2 (5 bases). Germline V gene lookup returns CDR1 SGHRS and CDR2 YFSETQ. This CDR3 spans 15 amino acids. Trimming shortened V by 0 bases and J by 2 bases, and 12 bases separated the two germline ends. Here the CDR3 reads CASSLDIRGTYEQYF. CDR3 nucleotides: TGCGCCAGCAGCTTGGATATACGGGGTACCTACGAGCAGTACTTC.

The chain recombines TRBV10-2 with TRBJ2-7; D is uncertain. There are 13 residues in the CDR3. CDR1 and CDR2 from the germline V gene are WSHSY and SAAADI. Deletions cut 3 bases from V and 2 bases from J, with 8 bases between. The CDR3: CASSDPRTYEQYF. The CDR3 DNA is TGCGCCAGCAGTGATCCCAGGACCTACGAGCAGTACTTC.

The J gene is TRBJ2-7, the V gene TRBV6-6; 8 positions agree with TRBD1. This CDR3 is 15 amino acids long. In germline, CDR1 is MNHNY, CDR2 SVGAGI (reference sequence). V lost 4 bases and J lost 6; bases outside the gene matches: 11. CDR3 residues: CASSSRQGRWGEQYF. CDR3 coding DNA: TGTGCCAGCAGTTCTAGACAGGGGAGGTGGGGCGAGCAGTACTTC.

The table lists this clone with a few counts. This chain links TRBV23-1 with TRBJ1-1, with no clear D. TRBV23-1 is an ORF; its function is uncertain. Trimming cost V 8 bases and J 3 bases, with 16 bases left between them. This CDR3 contains 14 residues. CDR3 residues: CASRWTEEDTEAFF. The CDR3 DNA follows: TGCGCCAGCCGATGGACCGAGGAGGACACTGAAGCTTTCTTT.